The entry that follows covers one T cell receptor (beta chain) sequence. V was shortened by 7 bases and J by 2 bases, with 15 bases between the two germline ends. Germline V gene data show CDR1 as SEHNR and CDR2 as FQNEAQ (reference sequence). CDR3 length equals 15 residues. Libraries were prepared by immunoSEQ multiplex PCR; TCRdb keeps only in-frame clonotypes and omits some of them. The repertoire holds roughly 69,000 clones, with around nine tenths as singletons. These data originate in a study of technical replicates of blood from a few donors. The sequenced material came from PBMCs. This sequence was found in a human donor in good health. Some clones in this sample may be carry-over from other donors' samples. The chain is built from TRBV7-9 and TRBJ2-1; a weak D match, TRBD2 (6 bases). CDR3: CASTYWGDPYNEQFF. CDR3 nucleotide sequence: TGTGCCAGCACCTACTGGGGGGACCCCTACAATGAGCAGTTCTTC.